This T cell receptor beta chain was recovered during a study of OX40 agonist ivuxolimab in advanced cancers. For the study at large: Ivuxolimab is a fully human IgG2 antibody that activates OX40 (CD134).

V lost 6 bases to trimming and J lost 8 bases, with 10 bases between them. This CDR3 region has 11 residues. The V gene's germline CDR1 is MNHNY and CDR2 SVGAGI (reference sequence). TCRdb's table, derived via immunoSEQ multiplex PCR, lists solely in-frame clones and lacks some. The repertoire consists of approximately 90,000 clones, with around 85% occurring once and the leading ten covering 3.5% to 4%. A word on this clone: Other DNA sequences in the sample encode the same CDR3.

J is TRBJ1-1 and V is TRBV6-6; TRBD1 is a possible D gene (5 bases). The sequence came from an adult with an advanced solid tumor such as melanoma, head and neck, liver or kidney cancer. This specimen consisted of CD4+ or CD8+ T cells sorted from blood, obtained in a trial of the OX40 agonist ivuxolimab. This chain's CDR3 is CASRNQGEAFF. The DNA of the CDR3 is TGTGCCAGCAGGAACCAGGGAGAAGCTTTCTTT.